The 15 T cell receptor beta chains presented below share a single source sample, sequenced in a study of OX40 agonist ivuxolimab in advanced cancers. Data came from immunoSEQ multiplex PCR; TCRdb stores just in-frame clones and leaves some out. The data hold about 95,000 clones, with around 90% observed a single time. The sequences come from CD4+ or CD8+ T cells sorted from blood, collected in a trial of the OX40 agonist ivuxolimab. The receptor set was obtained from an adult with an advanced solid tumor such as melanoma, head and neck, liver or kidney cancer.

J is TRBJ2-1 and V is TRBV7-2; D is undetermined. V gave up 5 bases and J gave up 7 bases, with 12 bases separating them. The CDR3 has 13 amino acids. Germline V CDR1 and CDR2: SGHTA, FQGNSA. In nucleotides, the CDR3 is TGTGCCAGCAGCCCTACGGGTCGAAATGAGCAGTTCTTC. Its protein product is CASSPTGRNEQFF. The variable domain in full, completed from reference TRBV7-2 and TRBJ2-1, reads GAGVSQSPSNKVTEKGKDVELRCDPISGHTALYWYRQSLGQGLEFLIYFQGNSAPDKSGLPSDRFSAERTGGSVSTLTIQRTQQEDSAVYLCASSPTGRNEQFFGPGTRLTVL.

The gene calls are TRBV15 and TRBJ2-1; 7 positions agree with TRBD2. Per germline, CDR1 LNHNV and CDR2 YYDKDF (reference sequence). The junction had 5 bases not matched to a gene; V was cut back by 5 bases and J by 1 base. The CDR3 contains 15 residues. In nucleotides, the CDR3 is TGTGCCACCAGCCATAGCGGGTCTTCCTACAATGAGCAGTTCTTC. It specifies CATSHSGSSYNEQFF. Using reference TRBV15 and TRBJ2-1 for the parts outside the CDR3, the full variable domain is DAMVIQNPRYQVTQFGKPVTLSCSQTLNHNVMYWYQQKSSQAPKLLFHYYDKDFNNEADTPDNFQSRRPNTSFCFLDIRSPGLGDTAMYLCATSHSGSSYNEQFFGPGTRLTVL.

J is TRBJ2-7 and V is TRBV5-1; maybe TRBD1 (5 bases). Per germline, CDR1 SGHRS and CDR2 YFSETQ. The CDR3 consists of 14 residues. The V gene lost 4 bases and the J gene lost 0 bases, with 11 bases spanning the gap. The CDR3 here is CASSTGRSSYEQYF. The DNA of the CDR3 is TGCGCCAGCAGCACAGGACGGAGCTCCTACGAGCAGTACTTC.

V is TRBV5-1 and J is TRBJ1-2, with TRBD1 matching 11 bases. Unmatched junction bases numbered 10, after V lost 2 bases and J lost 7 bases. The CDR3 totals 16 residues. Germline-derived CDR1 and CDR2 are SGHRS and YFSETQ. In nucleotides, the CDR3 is TGCGCCAGCAGCTTACCGGGACAGGGGGTTTACGGTGGCTACACCTTC. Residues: CASSLPGQGVYGGYTF.

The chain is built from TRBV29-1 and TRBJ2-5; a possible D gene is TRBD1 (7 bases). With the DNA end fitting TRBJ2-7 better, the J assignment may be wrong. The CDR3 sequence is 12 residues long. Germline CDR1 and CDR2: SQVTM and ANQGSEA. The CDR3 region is CSVEQGGYEQYF. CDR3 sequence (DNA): TGCAGCGTTGAGCAGGGGGGCTACGAGCAGTACTTC.

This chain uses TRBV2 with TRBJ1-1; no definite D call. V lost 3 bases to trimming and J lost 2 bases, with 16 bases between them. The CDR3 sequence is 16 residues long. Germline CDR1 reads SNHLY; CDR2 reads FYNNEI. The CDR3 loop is CASSEVHSNLNTEAFF. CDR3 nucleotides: TGTGCCAGCAGTGAGGTCCACAGCAATTTAAACACTGAAGCTTTCTTT. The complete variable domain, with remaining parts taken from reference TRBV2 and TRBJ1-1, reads EPEVTQTPSHQVTQMGQEVILRCVPISNHLYFYWYRQILGQKVEFLVSFYNNEISEKSEIFDDQFSVERPDGSNFTLKIRSTKLEDSAMYFCASSEVHSNLNTEAFFGQGTRLTVV.

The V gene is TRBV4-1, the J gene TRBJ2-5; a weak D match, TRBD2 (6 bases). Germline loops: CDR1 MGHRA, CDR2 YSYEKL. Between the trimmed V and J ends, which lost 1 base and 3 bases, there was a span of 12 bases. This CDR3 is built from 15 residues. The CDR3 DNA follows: TGCGCCAGCAGCCAAGCGGGGGAGATAAAAGAGACCCAGTACTTC. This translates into CASSQAGEIKETQYF.

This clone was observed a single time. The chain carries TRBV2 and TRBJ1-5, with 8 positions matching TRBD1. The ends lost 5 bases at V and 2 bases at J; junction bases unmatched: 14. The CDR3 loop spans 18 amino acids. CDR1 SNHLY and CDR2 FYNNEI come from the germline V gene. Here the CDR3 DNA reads TGTGCCAGCAGTAAACTAACGGACAGGGACTTTGGCAATCAGCCCCAGCATTTT. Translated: CASSKLTDRDFGNQPQHF.

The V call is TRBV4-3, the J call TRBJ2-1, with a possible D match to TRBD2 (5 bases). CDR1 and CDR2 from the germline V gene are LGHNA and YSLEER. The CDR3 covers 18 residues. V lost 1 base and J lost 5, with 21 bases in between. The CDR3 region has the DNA TGCGCCAGCAGCCAAGCAACGGTTCGGGAAGGGAGTAACAATGAGCAGTTCTTC. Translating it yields CASSQATVREGSNNEQFF.

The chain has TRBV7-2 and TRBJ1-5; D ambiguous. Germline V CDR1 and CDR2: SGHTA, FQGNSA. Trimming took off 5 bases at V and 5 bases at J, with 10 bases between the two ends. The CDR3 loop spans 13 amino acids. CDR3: CASSPRPDQPQHF. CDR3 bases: TGTGCCAGCAGCCCACGGCCAGATCAGCCCCAGCATTTT.

This CDR3 is CASSLAGNTEAFF. CDR3 DNA: TGTGCCAGCAGCTTGGCCGGGAACACTGAAGCTTTCTTT. The J gene is TRBJ1-1, the V gene TRBV11-3; D gene ambiguous. Germline V lookup: CDR1 SGHNT, CDR2 YENEEA. CDR3 length: 13 residues. V lost 3 bases and J lost 1, with 6 bases in between.

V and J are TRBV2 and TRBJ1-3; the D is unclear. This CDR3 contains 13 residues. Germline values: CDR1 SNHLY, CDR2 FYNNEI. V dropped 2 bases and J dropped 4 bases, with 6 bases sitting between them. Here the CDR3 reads CASSEMTGNTIYF. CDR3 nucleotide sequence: TGTGCCAGCAGTGAAATGACGGGAAACACCATATATTTT.

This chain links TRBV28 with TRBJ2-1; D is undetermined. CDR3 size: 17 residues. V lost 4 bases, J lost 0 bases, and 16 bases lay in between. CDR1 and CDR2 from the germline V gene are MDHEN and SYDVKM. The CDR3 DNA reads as TGTGCCAGCAGTTCCCTCGGGTCCGCCGCCTCCTACAATGAGCAGTTCTTC. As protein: CASSSLGSAASYNEQFF.

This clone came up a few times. This CDR3 reads CASSLRPFGGEQYF. The CDR3 coding sequence is TGCGCCAGCAGCCTCAGACCCTTCGGGGGTGAGCAGTACTTC. V and J are TRBV10-1 and TRBJ2-7, with TRBD2 as a possible D gene (6 bases). Germline CDR1 reads WNHNN; CDR2 reads SYGVQD (reference sequence). V lost 6 bases and J lost 7, with 19 bases in between. The CDR3 runs 14 residues.

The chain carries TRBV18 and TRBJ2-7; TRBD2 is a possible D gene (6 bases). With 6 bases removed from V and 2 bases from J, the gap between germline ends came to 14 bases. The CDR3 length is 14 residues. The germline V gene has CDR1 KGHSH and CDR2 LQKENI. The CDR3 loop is CASSSSGGTYEQYF. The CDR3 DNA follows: TGTGCCAGCTCGTCCTCTGGGGGGACCTACGAGCAGTACTTC.